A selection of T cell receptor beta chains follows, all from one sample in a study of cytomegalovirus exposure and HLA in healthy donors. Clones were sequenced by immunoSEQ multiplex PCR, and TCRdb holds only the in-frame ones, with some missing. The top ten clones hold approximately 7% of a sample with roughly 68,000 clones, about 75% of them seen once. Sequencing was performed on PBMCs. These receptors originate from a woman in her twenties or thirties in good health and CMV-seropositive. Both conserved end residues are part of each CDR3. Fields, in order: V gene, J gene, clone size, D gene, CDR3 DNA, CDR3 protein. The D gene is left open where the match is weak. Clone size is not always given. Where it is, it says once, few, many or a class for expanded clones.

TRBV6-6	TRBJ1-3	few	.	TGTGCCAGCATCTCTCCAGGATCAAACACCATATATTTT	CASISPGSNTIYF
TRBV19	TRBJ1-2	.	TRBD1	TGTGCCAGTACCTTGACAGGGAACTATGGCTACACCTTC	CASTLTGNYGYTF
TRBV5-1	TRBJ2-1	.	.	TGCGCCAGCAGCCCGCGGCCAGCATCCTACAATGAGCAGTTCTTC	CASSPRPASYNEQFF
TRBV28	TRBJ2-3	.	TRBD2	TGTGCCAGCAGTTTAGCGGGGGAACATACGCAGTATTTT	CASSLAGEHTQYF
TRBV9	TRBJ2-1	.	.	TGTGCCAGCAGCCCGCGAGGTACGAACGTTGATGAGCAGTTCTTC	CASSPRGTNVDEQFF
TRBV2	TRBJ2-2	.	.	TGTGCCAGCAGTGTTGAGGGGGTCGAAGGCGGGGAGCTGTTTTTT	CASSVEGVEGGELFF
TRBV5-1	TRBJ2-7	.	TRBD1	TGCGCCAGCAGCTTCGGACAGGGGTACTACGAGCAGTACTTC	CASSFGQGYYEQYF
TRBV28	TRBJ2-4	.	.	TGTGCCAGCAGTTTTGTGACTACACTAGCCAAAAACATTCAGTACTTC	CASSFVTTLAKNIQYF
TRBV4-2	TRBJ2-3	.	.	TGTGCCAGCAGCCAATCCAGTGACGGGGGAGATACGCAGTATTTT	CASSQSSDGGDTQYF
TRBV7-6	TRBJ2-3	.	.	TGTGCCAGCAGCTTTTCAGTGGGCCTAGCGTTGTCAGATACGCAGTATTTT	CASSFSVGLALSDTQYF
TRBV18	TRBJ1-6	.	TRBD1	TGTGCCAGCTCACCAAGAGGCCCCTCCAGGGGGCAAATGTATAATTCACCCCTCCACTTT	CASSPRGPSRGQMYNSPLHF
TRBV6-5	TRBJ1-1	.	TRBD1	TGTGCCAGCAGACGCGGACAGGGGGACACTGAAGCTTTCTTT	CASRRGQGDTEAFF
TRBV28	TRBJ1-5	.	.	TGTGCCAGCAACACGGGATTTAATCAGCCCCAGCATTTT	CASNTGFNQPQHF
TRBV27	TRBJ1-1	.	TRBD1	TGTGCCAGCAGTTTAGTGGGACAGATGAACACTGAAGCTTTCTTT	CASSLVGQMNTEAFF
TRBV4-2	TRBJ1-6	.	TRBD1	TGTGCCAGCAGCCCAACCGGGACAGGGGGCTCCTATAATTCACCCCTCCACTTT	CASSPTGTGGSYNSPLHF
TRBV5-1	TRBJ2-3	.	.	TGCGCCAGCAGCTTGGCCGGTCAGGGGCTCACAGATACGCAGTATTTT	CASSLAGQGLTDTQYF
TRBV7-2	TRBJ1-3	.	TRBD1	TGTGCCAGCAGCTTTTGGGGACAGGGCAAAGGCTTCGGAAACACCATATATTTT	CASSFWGQGKGFGNTIYF
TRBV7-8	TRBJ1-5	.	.	TGTGCCAGCAGCTTAGCAGGGGATGGACAGCCCCAGCATTTT	CASSLAGDGQPQHF
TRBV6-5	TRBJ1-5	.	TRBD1	TGTGCCAGCAGGGGGACAGGGGCCAATCAGCCCCAGCATTTT	CASRGTGANQPQHF
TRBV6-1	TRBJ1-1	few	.	TGTGCCGGGGGAGGTGCGTGGAGCACTGAAGCTTTCTTT	CAGGGAWSTEAFF
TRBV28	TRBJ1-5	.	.	TGTGCCAGCAGTTTCCGTCAGCCCCAGCATTTT	CASSFRQPQHF